This T cell receptor (beta chain) was profiled in a study of siplizumab effects on memory and regulatory T cells (dated by TCRdb to the late 2010s). A note on the overall study: The effect of the anti-CD2 antibody siplizumab on alloreactive T-cell subsets was examined in allogeneic mixed lymphocyte reactions constructed from human PBMCs.

Only one count was recorded for this clone. The antigen it recognizes is unknown. Qualities for individual bases were not recorded, and no much larger clone is one base off. The protocol used for the library was the immunoSEQ multiplex PCR assay. The deep sequencing platform assayed some 90,000 TCR templates per sample. Genomic DNA extracted from sorted T cells was used for TCRbeta CDR3 sequencing. Processing in the source paper ran as follows. Clonal analysis of TCRbeta CDR3 data was done in the R programming language. Comparing unstimulated samples against CFSE-low samples taken after the reaction was how alloreactive CD4+ and CD8+ clones were defined. By matching sequences to the repertoires of sorted unstimulated Treg and non-Treg cells, each alloreactive CD4+ clone was assigned a regulatory or non-regulatory origin. TCRdb holds this immuneACCESS table with in-frame rearrangements only. Some clones are missing; in checked studies, unresolved V genes explain under half, and the rest has no known cause. Clonal size and the V and J genes are those of that table, whereas D and trimming came from the DNA. This sample has roughly 110,000 clones in its table, and around 93% of those were observed once. The ten largest clones take up about 0.16% of the sample.

Sorted unstimulated T cells, along with proliferating T cells recovered from mixed lymphocyte reactions, underwent TCRbeta CDR3 sequencing. Fresh whole blood from 9 to 11 HLA-typed healthy donors was used to isolate PBMCs. To map where alloreactive clones came from, CD4+ non-regulatory T cells in the unstimulated state were FACS-sorted. The CDR3 runs 12 residues from the cysteine to the phenylalanine. Of the read, only the CDR3 DNA is kept; its 36 bases are in frame from base 1. Germline trimming: 6 bases from V, 7 bases from J; junction bases outside gene matches: 6. The germline V gene sets CDR1 to SQVTM and CDR2 to ANQGSEA. Broader findings and caveats from the paper: Compared with memory T cells, unstimulated naive T cells appeared more diverse, and naive cells seemed to make a substantial contribution to the alloresponse. The suppressive function of proliferating Tregs from siplizumab cultures was not functionally confirmed. Because sequences at frequencies below about 10^-5 were poorly captured, only a minor fraction of alloreactive clones could be mapped back to unstimulated subsets. In reactions with siplizumab, an average of roughly 69% of mappable alloreactive CD4+ clones were Treg-derived, compared with 25% to 30% in control reactions. The cumulative frequency of alloreactive sequences traceable to unstimulated CD4+ memory T cells was significantly reduced by siplizumab. A naive or memory phenotype could not be assigned to roughly 80-97% of proliferating CD4+ or CD8+ clones.

The rearrangement joined TRBV29-1 to TRBJ2-1; 7 of the junction bases match TRBD2. The sequenced material came from non-Treg CD4+ T cells sorted from blood. The cell subset or site tag for this specimen amounts to: FACS-sorted unstimulated CD4+ non-regulatory T cells. The TCR was taken from a human donor in good health. The CDR3 in this case is CSVPTGGNEQFF. The bases read TGCAGCGTCCCCACGGGGGGAAATGAGCAGTTCTTC.